The next 17 T cell receptor beta chains were all read from a single sample in a study of PD-1 blockade in classical Hodgkin lymphoma. In every patient, relapse followed autologous stem cell transplantation, while exposure to brentuximab vedotin differed. Sequencing was performed with immunoSEQ multiplex PCR; in TCRdb, only in-frame clones are kept and a portion is missing. The sample yields about 94,000 clones, roughly nine tenths seen once. Sample: peripheral blood mononuclear cells (PBMCs), taken before the second cycle of nivolumab. The source is a human donor with classical Hodgkin lymphoma.

The V and J genes are TRBV28 and TRBJ2-2; tentatively, D is TRBD1 (5 bases). The CDR3 is made up of 15 amino acids. Trimming left V 9 bases short and J 0 bases short, with 14 bases between. Germline V gene sequence: CDR1 MDHEN, CDR2 SYDVKM. CDR3 sequence reads: CASKPGRPNTGELFF. Here the CDR3 DNA reads TGTGCCAGTAAGCCAGGGCGTCCGAACACCGGGGAGCTGTTTTTT.

J is TRBJ2-7 and V is TRBV9; TRBD1 matches 7 bases. J was trimmed by 3 bases and V by 3 bases; bases with no gene match: 6. Germline V gives CDR1 SGDLS, CDR2 YYNGEE. The CDR3 totals 14 residues. The CDR3 nucleotides are TGTGCCAGCAGCGCTGCCGGGACAGTCTACGAGCAGTACTTC. Protein product: CASSAAGTVYEQYF.

The rearrangement uses TRBV2 and TRBJ2-7; 7 bases align to TRBD2. The CDR3 has 14 residues. CDR1 is SNHLY and CDR2 is FYNNEI in the germline V gene. Germline trimming cut 7 bases from V and 2 bases from J; bases unmatched to any gene: 8. The CDR3 sequence: CASTLSGLAYEQYF. CDR3 DNA: TGTGCCAGCACCCTCTCAGGACTAGCCTACGAGCAGTACTTC.

The chain recombines TRBV28 with TRBJ2-7, with D hard to call. The V end was cut by 7 bases, the J end by 4 bases, with 14 bases between. CDR1 and CDR2 from the germline V gene are MDHEN and SYDVKM. The CDR3 loop spans 13 amino acids. The CDR3 spells CASIDLTKYEQYF. For the CDR3, the DNA is TGTGCCAGCATCGACTTAACCAAGTACGAGCAGTACTTC.

This chain joins TRBV7-8 and TRBJ1-1; D is possibly TRBD1 (5 bases). This CDR3 has 13 amino acids. Germline V gene data show CDR1 as SGHVS and CDR2 as FQNEAQ. V was shortened by 6 bases and J by 0 bases, with 8 bases between the two germline ends. The CDR3 is CASRGLMNTEAFF. In nucleotides, the CDR3 is TGTGCCAGCAGGGGGCTCATGAACACTGAAGCTTTCTTT.

V gene TRBV4-2 combines with J gene TRBJ2-7; the D gene is possibly TRBD2 (6 bases). Germline CDR1 and CDR2: LGHNA and YNFKEQ. V was shortened by 1 base and J by 1 base, with 14 bases between the two germline ends. The CDR3 spans 16 residues. This chain's CDR3 is CASSQVSAGGSYEQYF. CDR3 DNA: TGTGCCAGCAGCCAAGTCTCAGCCGGGGGATCCTACGAGCAGTACTTC.

This chain uses TRBV5-1 with TRBJ1-2; D might be TRBD1 (5 bases). The V gene's germline CDR1 is SGHRS and CDR2 YFSETQ. The CDR3 has 16 residues. V lost 0 bases and J lost 2, with 14 bases in between. The CDR3 spells CASSLALGGPNYGYTF. Here the CDR3 DNA reads TGCGCCAGCAGCTTGGCTCTGGGGGGACCCAACTATGGCTACACCTTC.

The rearrangement links TRBV2 to TRBJ2-2; no clear D gene. The CDR3 runs to 16 residues. Germline CDR1 reads SNHLY; CDR2 reads FYNNEI. Deletions cut 4 bases from V and 1 base from J, with 13 bases between. The CDR3 is CASSVETLENTGELFF. In nucleotides, the CDR3 is TGTGCCAGCAGTGTGGAGACGCTCGAGAACACCGGGGAGCTGTTTTTT. The full variable domain, in which reference TRBV2 and TRBJ2-2 provide the parts outside the CDR3, is EPEVTQTPSHQVTQMGQEVILRCVPISNHLYFYWYRQILGQKVEFLVSFYNNEISEKSEIFDDQFSVERPDGSNFTLKIRSTKLEDSAMYFCASSVETLENTGELFFGEGSRLTVL.

V usage is TRBV18 and J usage is TRBJ2-7, with 9 bases matching TRBD1. The CDR3 is 12 residues long. CDR1 is KGHSH and CDR2 is LQKENI in the germline V gene. The V gene end was trimmed by 8 bases and the J gene end by 5 bases; junction bases not matched to a gene: 4. CDR3 loop: CASTGDRDEQYF. CDR3 coding DNA: TGTGCCAGCACAGGGGACAGGGACGAGCAGTACTTC. The variable domain in full, completed from reference TRBV18 and TRBJ2-7, reads NAGVMQNPRHLVRRRGQEARLRCSPMKGHSHVYWYRQLPEEGLKFMVYLQKENIIDESGMPKERFSAEFPKEGPSILRIQQVVRGDSAAYFCASTGDRDEQYFGPGTRLTVT.

The V call is TRBV27, the J call TRBJ1-1, with no clear D. Germline values: CDR1 MNHEY, CDR2 SMNVEV (reference sequence). The CDR3 is 14 residues long. V lost 5 bases to trimming and J lost 3 bases, with 13 bases between them. The CDR3 region is CASSLRGGYTEAFF. The CDR3 DNA sequence: TGTGCCAGCAGTCTTCGAGGAGGGTACACTGAAGCTTTCTTT.

This clone was observed once. This sequence joins TRBV11-2 and TRBJ2-7; D uncertain. Trimming took off 5 bases at V and 3 bases at J, with 8 bases between the two ends. CDR3 length: 12 residues. CDR1 and CDR2 from the germline V gene are SGHAT and FQNNGV. The CDR3 DNA reads as TGTGCCAGCAGCCCAACTAACTACGAGCAGTACTTC. It is translated as CASSPTNYEQYF.

CDR3 residues: CASSQEAGGYEQYF. The CDR3 bases are TGCGCCAGCAGCCAAGAGGCAGGGGGCTACGAGCAGTACTTC. V and J are TRBV4-1 and TRBJ2-7; 7 bases are a match to TRBD1. V gave up 0 bases and J gave up 3 bases; unmatched junction bases: 2. This CDR3 has 14 residues. Germline V lookup: CDR1 MGHRA, CDR2 YSYEKL.

This rearrangement joins TRBV29-1 to TRBJ1-1, with a weak D call TRBD1 (5 bases). Germline assignment: CDR1 SQVTM and CDR2 ANQGSEA. The V end was cut by 3 bases, the J end by 5 bases, with 13 bases between. The CDR3 spans 13 residues. CDR3 nucleotides: TGCAGCGTTGATGGCTGGGGGGGTACTGAAGCTTTCTTT. Translating gives CSVDGWGGTEAFF.

V is TRBV6-4 and J is TRBJ2-7; the match to TRBD1 covers 11 bases. CDR1 MRHNA and CDR2 SNTAGT come from the germline V gene. The CDR3 is 15 residues long. The V and J ends lost 1 base and 7 bases, in that order; junction bases with no gene match: 6. Written as DNA, the CDR3 is TGTGCCAGCAGTGACTGGGACAGGGGGATAGAAGAGCAGTACTTC. Translating it yields CASSDWDRGIEEQYF.

The chain recombines TRBV7-9 with TRBJ2-5; no clear D gene. V was cut by 3 bases and J by 5 bases, with 10 bases left in between. This CDR3 has 13 residues. Germline V gene data show CDR1 as SEHNR and CDR2 as FQNEAQ (reference sequence). The CDR3 DNA sequence: TGTGCCAGCAGCTTCCCCCTGGTGGAGACCCAGTACTTC. Protein sequence: CASSFPLVETQYF.

The chain employs TRBV5-4 and TRBJ1-1, with 11 bases matching TRBD1. Germline assignment: CDR1 SGHNT and CDR2 YYREEE (reference sequence). J was trimmed by 6 bases and V by 3 bases; bases with no gene match: 4. This CDR3 spans 14 amino acids. DNA for the CDR3: TGTGCCAGCAGCTCGGGACAGGGGGTCGCTGAAGCTTTCTTT. Translated, it gives CASSSGQGVAEAFF.

The chain recombines TRBV10-3 with TRBJ2-7; 7 bases agree with TRBD2. This CDR3 is 14 amino acids long. The V and J ends lost 3 bases and 0 bases, in that order; junction bases with no gene match: 2. Germline V gene data show CDR1 as ENHRY and CDR2 as SYGVKD. CDR3 sequence (DNA): TGTGCCATCAGTGATGGGGGGGGCTCCTACGAGCAGTACTTC. Its protein is CAISDGGGSYEQYF.